Below are 14 T cell receptor beta chains sequenced from a single sample in a study of blood T cell repertoires in COVID-19. Generated by immunoSEQ multiplex PCR, the TCRdb table keeps only in-frame clones and is missing some. The profile covers roughly 150,000 clones, with about 85% appearing a single time and more than 5% taken by the ten largest. The material sequenced was peripheral blood. The receptors were gathered from a woman between 50 and 59 years old with COVID-19, enrolled during active disease.

This chain joins TRBV10-3 and TRBJ1-2, with 7 bases lining up with TRBD1. V lost 6 bases to trimming and J lost 6 bases; unmatched junction nucleotides: 7. The CDR3 covers 13 residues. Germline CDR1 ENHRY, CDR2 SYGVKD. The CDR3 protein is CAIRQTGENGYTF. The CDR3 bases are TGTGCCATCAGACAAACAGGGGAAAATGGCTACACCTTC.

The chain carries TRBV18 and TRBJ1-2; weak D call: TRBD1 (6 bases). Germline V gene lookup returns CDR1 KGHSH and CDR2 LQKENI. The CDR3 is 14 amino acids. V lost 2 bases and J 3 bases, leaving 10 bases between the germline ends. The CDR3 spells CASSPGGRYYGYTF. The CDR3 DNA reads as TGTGCCAGCTCACCAGGGGGCAGGTACTATGGCTACACCTTC. The full variable domain, completed using reference TRBV18 and TRBJ1-2, is NAGVMQNPRHLVRRRGQEARLRCSPMKGHSHVYWYRQLPEEGLKFMVYLQKENIIDESGMPKERFSAEFPKEGPSILRIQQVVRGDSAAYFCASSPGGRYYGYTFGSGTRLTVV.

A single count supports this clone. V and J are TRBV2 and TRBJ2-5, with TRBD1 identical over 10 bases. The CDR3 has 17 amino acids. CDR1 is SNHLY and CDR2 is FYNNEI in the germline V gene. V was pared by 1 base and J by 0 bases, with 5 bases of the junction left unmatched. The CDR3 DNA is TGTGCCAGCAGTGAAGGGACAGGGGGAGCGTACCAAGAGACCCAGTACTTC. Its protein is CASSEGTGGAYQETQYF.

The V gene is TRBV21-1, the J gene TRBJ1-2. TRBV21-1 is tagged as a pseudogene. The CDR3 sequence is 16 residues long. This chain's CDR3 is CASSKVYGLGARGYTF. DNA for the CDR3: TGTGCCAGCAGCAAAGTGTATGGTCTCGGAGCTCGTGGCTACACCTTC.

The chain joins TRBV9 to TRBJ1-6; 7 positions agree with TRBD1. Germline CDR1 is SGDLS and CDR2 is YYNGEE. V shed 6 bases, J shed 6 bases, and the junction held 12 bases outside the gene matches. The CDR3 has 16 amino acids. The CDR3 region has the DNA TGTGCCAGCAACCAAGGCCCCCCAGGGGGTAATTCACCCCTCCACTTT. This codes for CASNQGPPGGNSPLHF.

The chain couples TRBV29-1 to TRBJ2-1; TRBD1 is a possible D gene (6 bases). CDR1 is SQVTM and CDR2 is ANQGSEA in the germline V gene. V lost 3 bases and J lost 5, with 11 bases in between. This CDR3 is 13 amino acids long. CDR3 sequence (DNA): TGCAGCGTTGACGGGACATTCAACAATGAGCAGTTCTTC. Translating it yields CSVDGTFNNEQFF.

This chain joins TRBV3-1 (or the pseudogene TRBV3-2) and TRBJ1-3, with 11 bases identical to TRBD1. J gave up 0 bases and V 1 base, and 11 bases lay outside the gene matches. The CDR3 is 20 amino acids. The germline CDR1 and CDR2 sequences are LGHDT and YNNKEL (reference sequence). The CDR3 coding sequence is TGTGCCAGCAGCCAAGCCCTCGGGACAGGGGGGAAGAGCTCTGGAAACACCATATATTTT. Protein: CASSQALGTGGKSSGNTIYF.

This clone was counted a single time. The genes are TRBV28 and TRBJ1-2, with D unresolved. The CDR3 runs 13 residues. V was pared by 9 bases and J by 0 bases, with 11 bases between. Germline V gene data show CDR1 as MDHEN and CDR2 as SYDVKM. In DNA form, the CDR3 reads TGTGCCAGTCAGGTAACAGCTAACTATGGCTACACCTTC. Translating it yields CASQVTANYGYTF.

The chain links TRBV4-1 to TRBJ2-5; 11 bases align to TRBD1. This CDR3 has 17 residues. Germline loops: CDR1 MGHRA, CDR2 YSYEKL. V shed 4 bases and J 5 bases; nucleotides not matched to a gene: 12. This chain's CDR3 is CASSREPGQGAFETQYF. CDR3 DNA: TGCGCCAGCAGCCGAGAACCTGGACAGGGGGCTTTTGAGACCCAGTACTTC.

Only a few counts were recorded for this clone. The genes are TRBV9 and TRBJ2-3; D ambiguous. The CDR3 totals 12 residues. Germline V gene lookup returns CDR1 SGDLS and CDR2 YYNGEE. The ends were cut back, 0 bases at V and 4 bases at J, with 3 bases in the middle. In nucleotides, the CDR3 is TGTGCCAGCAGCGTAGCAGCAGATACGCAGTATTTT. Its protein is CASSVAADTQYF.

The V and J genes are TRBV19 and TRBJ2-4; 7 bases are a match to TRBD1. This CDR3 region has 17 residues. Germline assignment: CDR1 LNHDA and CDR2 SQIVND (reference sequence). J lost 0 bases, V lost 5 bases, and 10 bases had no gene match. CDR3 nucleotide sequence: TGTGCCAGTAGTCTCGGCCCGGGACAGCTAGCCAAAAACATTCAGTACTTC. Its translation: CASSLGPGQLAKNIQYF.

This clone appeared a single time. The rearrangement joins TRBV19 to TRBJ2-2, with D possibly TRBD2 on 6 matching bases. CDR1 is LNHDA, CDR2 SQIVND, per germline (reference sequence). CDR3 size: 16 residues. Trimming pared 4 bases from V and 4 bases from J, leaving 16 bases between. CDR3 DNA: TGTGCCAGTAGTAGTGGAGGGGAGCGTGGCACCGGGGAGCTGTTTTTT. It encodes CASSSGGERGTGELFF.

V usage is TRBV7-2 and J usage is TRBJ1-1; the match to TRBD1 covers 9 bases. Germline V lookup: CDR1 SGHTA, CDR2 FQGNSA. After removal of 5 bases from V and 5 bases from J, the junction contained 6 bases not matched to a gene. The CDR3 consists of 14 residues. CDR3 in DNA: TGTGCCAGCAGCAAAGACAGGGGGGAAACTGAAGCTTTCTTT. It yields the protein CASSKDRGETEAFF.

The V and J genes are TRBV28 and TRBJ2-5, with a weak D call TRBD2 (6 bases). V was pared by 3 bases and J by 2 bases, with 13 bases between. This CDR3 comprises 15 residues. CDR1 is MDHEN, CDR2 SYDVKM, per germline. The CDR3 DNA reads TGTGCCAGCAGTTTGTCGGCGGGGCCACAAGAGACCCAGTACTTC. Its translation is CASSLSAGPQETQYF.